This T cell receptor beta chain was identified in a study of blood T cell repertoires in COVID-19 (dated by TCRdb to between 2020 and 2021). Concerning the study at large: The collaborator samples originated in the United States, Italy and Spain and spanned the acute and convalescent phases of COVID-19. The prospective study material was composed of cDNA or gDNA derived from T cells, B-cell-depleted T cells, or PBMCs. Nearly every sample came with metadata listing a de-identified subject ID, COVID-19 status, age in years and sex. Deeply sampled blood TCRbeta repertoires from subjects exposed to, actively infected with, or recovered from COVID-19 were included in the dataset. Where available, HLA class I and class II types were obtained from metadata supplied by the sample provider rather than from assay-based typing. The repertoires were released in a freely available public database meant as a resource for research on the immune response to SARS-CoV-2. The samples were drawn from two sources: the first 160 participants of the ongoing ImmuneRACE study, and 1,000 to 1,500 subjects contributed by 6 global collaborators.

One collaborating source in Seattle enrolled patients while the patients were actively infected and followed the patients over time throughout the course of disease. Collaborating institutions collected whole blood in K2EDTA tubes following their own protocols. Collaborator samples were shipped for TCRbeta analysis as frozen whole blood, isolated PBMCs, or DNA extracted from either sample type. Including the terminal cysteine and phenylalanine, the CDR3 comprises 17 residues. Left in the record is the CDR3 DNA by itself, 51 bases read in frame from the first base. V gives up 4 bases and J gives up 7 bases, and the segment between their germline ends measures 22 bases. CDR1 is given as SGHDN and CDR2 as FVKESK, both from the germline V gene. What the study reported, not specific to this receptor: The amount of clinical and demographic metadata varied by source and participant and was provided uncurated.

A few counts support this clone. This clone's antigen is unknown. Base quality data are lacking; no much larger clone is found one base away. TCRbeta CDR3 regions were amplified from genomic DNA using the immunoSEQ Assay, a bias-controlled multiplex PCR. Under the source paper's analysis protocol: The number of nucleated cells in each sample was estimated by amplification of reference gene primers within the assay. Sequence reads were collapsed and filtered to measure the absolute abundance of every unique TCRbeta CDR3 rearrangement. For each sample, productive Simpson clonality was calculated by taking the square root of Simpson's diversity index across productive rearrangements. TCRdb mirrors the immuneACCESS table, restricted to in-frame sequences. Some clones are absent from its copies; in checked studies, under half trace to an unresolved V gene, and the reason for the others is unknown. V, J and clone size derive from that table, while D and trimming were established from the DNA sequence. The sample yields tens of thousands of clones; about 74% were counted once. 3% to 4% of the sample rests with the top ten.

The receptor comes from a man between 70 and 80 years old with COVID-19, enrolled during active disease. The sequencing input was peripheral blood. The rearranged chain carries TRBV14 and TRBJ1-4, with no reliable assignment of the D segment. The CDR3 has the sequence CASSPSLGRENGEKLFF. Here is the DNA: TGTGCCAGCAGCCCTTCCCTGGGGAGAGAGAATGGTGAAAAACTGTTTTTT.